The rows below give T cell receptor beta chains drawn from one sample of a study of tumor and adjacent non-tumor tissue in lung cancer. Via MiXCR, TCRdb re-called the multiplex PCR reads, giving one row per CDR3 protein. This table holds 65,000 to 90,000 distinct CDR3 sequences, about two thirds found once. The sample was lung tumor tissue. Source of these receptors: a woman aged 70-85 years with non-small cell lung cancer. Both conserved end residues are part of each CDR3. D genes are given only for firm matches. Some rows have no size entry. The others give once, few or many, or a class for an expanded clone.

v_call	d_call	j_call	clone_size	cdr3_aa	cdr3_nt
TRBV6-2/TRBV6-3	NA	TRBJ2-1	NA	CASRVGLSSYIELFF	TGTGCCAGCAGGGTCGGACTATCTTCCTACATTGAGCTGTTCTTC
TRBV6-6	TRBD2	TRBJ2-1	NA	CASSPRLAVNNEQFF	TGTGCCAGCAGTCCACGGCTAGCGGTCAACAATGAGCAATTCTTC
TRBV29-1	NA	TRBJ2-2	NA	CSAPSWSDTGELFF	TGCAGCGCCCCATCCTGGTCGGACACCGGGGAGTTGTTTTTT
TRBV20-1	NA	TRBJ2-3	many	CSAPPLDSTDTQYF	TGCAGTGCTCCCCCCCTGGATAGCACAGATACGCAGTATTTT
TRBV6-1	TRBD2	TRBJ2-3	NA	CATGEGVGRGTQYF	TGTGCCACCGGGGAGGGCGTTGGGAGAGGTACGCAGTATTTT
TRBV10-3	NA	TRBJ1-6	NA	CAINLTRDRDNSPLHF	TGTGCCATCAACCTTACTAGGGACCGGGATAATTCGCCCCTCCACTTT
TRBV6-6	NA	TRBJ2-5	NA	CASSDRTWSDGEIQYF	TGTGCCAGCAGTGACCGGACATGGTCGGACGGAGAGATCCAGTACTTC
TRBV2	TRBD1	TRBJ2-2	NA	CASSLRGLSNTGELFF	TGTGCCAGCAGTCTCAGGGGGCTATCGAACACCGGGGAGCTGTTTTTT
TRBV6-9	NA	TRBJ2-7	NA	CASNYSGQSYEQYF	TGTGCCAGTAATTATTCCGGACAGTCCTACGAGCAATACTTC
TRBV12-3/TRBV12-4	NA	TRBJ2-4	NA	CASNERRLGTKNIQYF	TGTGCCAGCAACGAAAGGAGGCTGGGGACCAAAAACATTCAGTACTTC
TRBV20-1	NA	TRBJ2-7	NA	CSARERAGIGVRLGYEQYF	TGCAGTGCTAGAGAGCGGGCCGGTATAGGGGTACGCTTGGGCTACGAGCAGTACTTC
TRBV6-1	TRBD1	TRBJ2-1	once	CTSSKTGANDEQFF	TGTACCAGCAGTAAAACAGGGGCGAACGATGAGCAGTTCTTC
TRBV10-1	NA	TRBJ2-7	NA	CASSDPTSYYEQYF	TGCGCCAGCAGTGATCCAACGAGCTACTACGAGCAGTACTTT
TRBV11-2	NA	TRBJ1-2	once	CASSTRIGDYGCTF	TGTGCCAGCAGCACGAGGATAGGAGACTATGGCTGCACCTTC
TRBV11-1	TRBD1	TRBJ2-1	few	CASGFMGTGADNEQFF	TGTGCCAGCGGCTTTATGGGGACAGGAGCGGATAATGAGCAGTTCTTC
TRBV6-4	TRBD1	TRBJ1-2	NA	CASSVTETGHYGYTF	TGTGCCAGCAGTGTAACCGAGACAGGGCACTATGGTTACACCTTC
TRBV10-3	NA	TRBJ2-7	NA	CAISESFETSEQYF	TGTGCCATCAGTGAGTCGTTCGAGACTTCCGAGCAGTACTTC
TRBV6-5	TRBD2	TRBJ2-1	NA	CASSPSPTELAGAHSYNEQFF	TGTGCCAGCAGTCCCTCCCCCACCGAACTAGCGGGAGCGCACTCCTACAATGAGCAGTTCTTC
TRBV4-1	TRBD2	TRBJ2-7	NA	CASSPRLAGGSYEHYF	TGCGCCAGCAGTCCGCGACTAGCGGGAGGGAGCTACGAGCACTACTTC
TRBV11-1	TRBD2	TRBJ2-5	many	CASSTAGGETQYF	TGTGCCAGCAGTACAGCGGGGGGGGAGACCCAGTACTTC
TRBV6-5	NA	TRBJ1-5	NA	CVSSLDYSHQPQHF	TGTGTCAGCAGTTTAGATTATAGCCACCAGCCCCAGCATTTT
TRBV12-3/TRBV12-4	NA	TRBJ2-1	NA	CGSSFQSSYNEQFF	TGTGGCAGCAGCTTTCAGAGCTCCTACAATGAGCAGTTCTTC
TRBV28	TRBD2	TRBJ2-7	NA	CACGSLAVGEQYF	TGTGCCTGCGGTTCCCTAGCGGTAGGGGAGCAGTACTTC
TRBV21-1	NA	TRBJ2-7	NA	CASSKRREDVYEEYF	TGTGCCAGCAGCAAGAGGCGGGAGGATGTCTACGAGGAGTACTTC
TRBV12-3/TRBV12-4	NA	TRBJ2-2	NA	CAGSESGTGGLFF	TGTGCCGGCAGCGAATCGGGCACTGGGGGGCTGTTTTTT
TRBV7-3	NA	TRBJ1-2	NA	CASSRDRTNYGYTF	TGTGCCAGCAGCCGAGACCGAACTAACTATGGCTACACCTTC
TRBV29-1	NA	TRBJ2-2	once	CSVDIASSTGELFF	TGCAGCGTTGATATCGCTAGCTCAACCGGAGAGCTGTTTTTT
TRBV4-2	TRBD2	TRBJ2-5	NA	CASRQGAAGGQEIQYF	TGTGCCAGCCGCCAAGGGGCAGCGGGAGGCCAAGAGATCCAGTACTTC
TRBV29-1	NA	TRBJ1-2	NA	CSVATANNYGYTF	TGCAGTGTCGCGACAGCGAATAACTATGGCTACACCTTC
TRBV4-2	NA	TRBJ2-1	NA	CTSSQDRGRLNEQFF	TGTACCAGCAGCCAAGATCGGGGCAGGTTGAATGAGCAGTTCTTC
TRBV11-2	NA	TRBJ1-1	NA	CASRFGGMNTEAFF	TGCGCCAGCAGATTTGGCGGCATGAACACTGAAGCTTTCTTT
TRBV7-8	TRBD2	TRBJ2-2	many	CASSLGFASGNTGELFF	TGTGCCAGCAGCTTAGGATTTGCTAGCGGGAACACCGGGGAGCTGTTTTTT
TRBV12-5	NA	TRBJ2-3	NA	CASGAGTWTLDTQYF	TGTGCTAGTGGAGCCGGGACATGGACTTTAGATACGCAATATTTT
TRBV11-1	NA	TRBJ2-7	NA	CASSFEAGLYERYF	TGTGCCAGCAGTTTCGAAGCGGGTCTGTACGAGCGGTACTTC
TRBV6-6	NA	TRBJ1-1	NA	CDSSQTSGGMKTEAIF	TGTGACAGCAGTCAAACCAGTGGGGGCATGAAGACTGAAGCTATCTTT
TRBV30	TRBD1	TRBJ2-7	NA	CAWSGGQGNYEQYF	TGTGCCTGGAGTGGGGGACAGGGGAACTACGAGCAGTACTTC
TRBV5-1	NA	TRBJ2-7	NA	CASATSHEQYF	TGCGCCAGCGCGACTTCACACGAGCAGTACTTC
TRBV5-1	TRBD1	TRBJ1-6	few	CASSLGQGKGLSSYNSPLHF	TGCGCCAGCAGCTTGGGACAGGGGAAGGGGCTCAGCTCCTATAATTCACCCCTCCACTTT
TRBV7-9	TRBD2	TRBJ2-3	NA	CVSSPRTSTDTQYF	TGTGTCAGCAGCCCAAGGACTAGTACAGATACGCAGTATTTT
TRBV29-1	NA	TRBJ1-1	NA	CSTQGRIGNTEAFF	TGCAGCACCCAAGGACGGATAGGGAACACCGAAGCTTTCTTT
TRBV6-5	TRBD2	TRBJ2-3	NA	CANMAALGTSGYTVTQYF	TGTGCCAATATGGCTGCCTTAGGGACTAGCGGATACACAGTTACGCAGTATTTT
TRBV5-6	TRBD2	TRBJ2-7	NA	CARSATGLAASYEQYF	TGCGCCAGAAGCGCCACGGGACTAGCGGCATCCTACGAGCAGTACTTC
TRBV6-2/TRBV6-3	NA	TRBJ2-3	NA	CASSRDRTDTQFF	TGTGCCAGCAGCCGAGACAGAACAGATACGCAGTTTTTT
TRBV12-3/TRBV12-4	TRBD2	TRBJ2-1	few	CASSPGLGVYNEQLF	TGTGCCAGCAGTCCAGGACTAGGCGTTTACAATGAGCAGCTCTTC